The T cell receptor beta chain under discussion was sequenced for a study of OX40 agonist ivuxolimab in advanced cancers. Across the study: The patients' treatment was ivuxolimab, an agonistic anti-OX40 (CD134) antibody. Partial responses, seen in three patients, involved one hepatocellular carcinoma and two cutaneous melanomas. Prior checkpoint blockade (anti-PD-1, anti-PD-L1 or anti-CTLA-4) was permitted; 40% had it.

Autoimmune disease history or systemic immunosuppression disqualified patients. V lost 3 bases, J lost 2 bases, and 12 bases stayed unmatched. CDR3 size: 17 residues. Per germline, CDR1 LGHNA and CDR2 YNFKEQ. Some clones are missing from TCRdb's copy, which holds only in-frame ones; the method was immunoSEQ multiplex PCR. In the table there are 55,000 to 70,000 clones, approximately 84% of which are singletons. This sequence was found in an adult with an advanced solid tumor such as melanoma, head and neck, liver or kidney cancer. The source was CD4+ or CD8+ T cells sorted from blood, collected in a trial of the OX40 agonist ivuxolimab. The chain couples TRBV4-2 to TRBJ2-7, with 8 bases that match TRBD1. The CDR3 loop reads CASSHYSSGTGPYEQYF. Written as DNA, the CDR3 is TGTGCCAGCAGCCATTACAGCTCCGGGACAGGCCCCTACGAGCAGTACTTC.